The source of this T cell receptor beta chain is a study of blood T cell repertoires in COVID-19. The germline V gene has CDR1 SGHRS and CDR2 YFSETQ. There are 15 residues in the CDR3. The trim removed 4 bases at V and 3 bases at J, leaving 5 bases unmatched. Original analysis: For nucleated cells, counts were estimated from reference gene primer amplification. The assay was immunoSEQ multiplex PCR, and TCRdb's table has in-frame clones only and misses some. The V and J calls and clone size come from that table; D and trimming were worked out from the DNA. The sample gives some 390,000 clones, roughly 86% of which show up once; 2.5% to 3.5% is in the top ten.

This receptor was obtained from a human donor in a cohort sampled during active COVID-19. This chain links TRBV5-1 with TRBJ2-7; 12 bases line up with TRBD2. Sequencing was carried out using peripheral blood. The CDR3 DNA is TGCGCCAGCAGCCAAGGGACTAGCGGGCGCTACGAGCAGTACTTC. This sequence encodes CASSQGTSGRYEQYF.